These T cell receptor beta chains were read from a single sample in a study of monozygotic twins with inflammatory bowel disease. TCRdb re-called the 5' RACE reads and gives one entry per CDR3 protein, without DNA. The sample totals about 300,000 distinct CDR3 sequences. Sequenced sample: blood. All receptors derive from a human donor with ulcerative colitis or Crohn's disease, or a healthy co-twin of an affected twin (not recorded which). CDR3s include the opening cysteine and the closing phenylalanine or tryptophan.

V gene	J gene	CDR3 protein
TRBV10-3	TRBJ2-1	CAISGQGSTYNEQFF
TRBV5-1	TRBJ2-5	CASGTSGPMAQYF
TRBV12-3/TRBV12-4	TRBJ2-1	CASTLIAGGANEQFF
TRBV12-3/TRBV12-4	TRBJ1-2	CASSLGGGYTF
TRBV7-2	TRBJ1-6	CASSLDWEISPLHF
TRBV5-4	TRBJ2-1	CASSLLVTNEQFF
TRBV18	TRBJ2-5	CASSATGPETQYF
TRBV15	TRBJ2-3	CATSTERASTDTQYF
TRBV6-2/TRBV6-3	TRBJ1-1	CASSIRVANTEAFF
TRBV6-5	TRBJ1-2	CASSYSEANYGYTF
TRBV11-2	TRBJ1-1	CASSSPTQGPRRNTEAFF
TRBV3-1	TRBJ2-3	CASSQVGGLVVTQYF
TRBV6-6	TRBJ2-5	CASSSGEGQETQYF
TRBV19	TRBJ2-3	CASSLPGTSDTQYF
TRBV7-9	TRBJ2-3	CASNFPYDTQYF
TRBV18	TRBJ2-1	CASSPTGYGEQFF
TRBV18	TRBJ1-2	CASSPSTGRVGYTF
TRBV5-1	TRBJ2-5	CASSLGAGKQETQYF
TRBV7-2	TRBJ2-1	CASSFLVSLAGHEQFF
TRBV29-1	TRBJ1-2	CSVVGRGPYGYTF
TRBV5-1	TRBJ2-4	CASSLVEGTNIQYF
TRBV20-1	TRBJ1-4	CSVRTGNNEKLFF
TRBV3-1	TRBJ2-1	CASSRPPYNEQFF
TRBV7-2	TRBJ2-1	CASSGRLGLSSYNEQFF
TRBV7-2	TRBJ1-4	CASSFTGGATNEKLFF
TRBV7-2	TRBJ1-2	CASSPSPQRQPGGGYTF
TRBV7-9	TRBJ2-1	CASSLRGPAGGSNEQFF
TRBV7-8	TRBJ1-5	CASSLAAQREYQPQHF
TRBV30	TRBJ1-2	CAWSRGIDRGINYGYTF
TRBV5-1	TRBJ1-1	CASQRETNTEAFF
TRBV20-1	TRBJ2-4	CSAAPRGQGRNIQYF
TRBV12-3/TRBV12-4	TRBJ1-5	CASRRDIRMDQPQHF
TRBV5-1	TRBJ2-7	CASRGGDSKALGQYF
TRBV6-5	TRBJ1-2	CASGSSKGQGRGYTF
TRBV6-1	TRBJ2-1	CASLTGVRGNEQFF
TRBV19	TRBJ2-7	CASMGLAGGFYEQYF
TRBV5-6	TRBJ2-4	CASSPWTSDKNIQYF
TRBV7-2	TRBJ1-3	CASSLVGTGKGNTIYF
TRBV4-3	TRBJ1-6	CASSQDFPQDPGALHF
TRBV24-1	TRBJ2-2	CATSDFTGELFF